The sequence of this T cell receptor (beta chain) was determined in a study of regulatory T cells in long-lasting Graves disease. The wider study: Duration of antithyroid drug therapy among newly diagnosed Graves' patients was under 3 months. Study results and caveats: There was favoring of TRBV28, TRBJ1-2 and TRBJ2-5 in persistent disease. The small sample size may have reduced accuracy.

Time point defined: newly diagnosed GD, antithyroid drugs for less than 3 months. RNA extracted from PBMCs served as the sequencing template. By American Thyroid Association guidelines, Graves' disease was diagnosed in the cohort. Library construction for TCR beta used iRepertoire HTBI primers and Arm-PCR of CDR3 regions. TCRdb reanalysed the multiplex PCR reads using MiXCR and keeps one entry per CDR3 protein. The profile shows more than 300,000 distinct CDR3 sequences, around 15% of them singletons. This clonotype was seen many times. The antigen is undetermined. Germline V gene data show CDR1 as GTSNPN and CDR2 as SVGIG (reference sequence). The CDR3 totals 13 residues. Trimming cost V 8 bases and J 5 bases, with 16 bases left between them.

This sequence originates from a female donor with Graves disease. The chain employs TRBV30 and TRBJ2-1; D might be TRBD1 or TRBD2, each matching 5 bases. This sample comprised peripheral blood mononuclear cells (PBMCs), obtained at new diagnosis, from a patient treated with antithyroid drugs. CDR3 bases: TGTGCCGGGACCCCTGCCCGACACAATGAGCAGTTCTTC. Translating gives CAGTPARHNEQFF. The complete variable domain, with remaining parts taken from reference TRBV30 and TRBJ2-1, reads SQTIHQWPATLVQPVGSPLSLECTVEGTSNPNLYWYRQAAGRGLQLLFYSVGIGQISSEVPQNLSASRPQDRQFILSSKKLLLSDSGFYLCAGTPARHNEQFFGPGTRLTVL.